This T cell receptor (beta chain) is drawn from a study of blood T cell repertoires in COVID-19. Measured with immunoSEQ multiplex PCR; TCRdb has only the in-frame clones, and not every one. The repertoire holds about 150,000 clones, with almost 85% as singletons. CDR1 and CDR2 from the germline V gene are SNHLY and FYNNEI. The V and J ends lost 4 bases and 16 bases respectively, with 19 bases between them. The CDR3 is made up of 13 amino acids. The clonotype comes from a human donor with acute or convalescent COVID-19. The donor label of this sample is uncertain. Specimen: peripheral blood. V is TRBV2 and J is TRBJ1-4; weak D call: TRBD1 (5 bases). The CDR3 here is CASSAAESLGRFF. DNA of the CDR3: TGTGCCAGCAGTGCTGCCGAATCTTTGGGGCGGTTTTTT.